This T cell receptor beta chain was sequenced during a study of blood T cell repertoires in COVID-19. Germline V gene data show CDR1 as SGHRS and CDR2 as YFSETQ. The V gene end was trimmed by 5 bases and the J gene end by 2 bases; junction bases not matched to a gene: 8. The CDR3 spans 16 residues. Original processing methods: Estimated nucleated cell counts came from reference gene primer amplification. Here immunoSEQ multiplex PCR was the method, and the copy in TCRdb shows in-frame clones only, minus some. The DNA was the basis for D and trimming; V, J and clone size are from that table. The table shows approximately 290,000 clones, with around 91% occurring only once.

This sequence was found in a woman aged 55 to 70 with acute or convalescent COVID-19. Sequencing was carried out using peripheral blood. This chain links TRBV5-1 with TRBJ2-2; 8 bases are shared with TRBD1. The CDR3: CASSQGARDNTGELFF. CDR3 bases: TGCGCCAGCAGTCAGGGGGCCAGGGACAACACCGGGGAGCTGTTTTTT.